This T cell receptor beta chain was identified during a study of Graves' ophthalmopathy and Graves' hyperthyroidism. Study results and caveats: Predictions made by the model for ophthalmopathy progression reached 70.59% sensitivity and roughly 79% specificity. In blood, most expanded thyroid clonotypes above 0.001 frequency were also detected.

The table lists this clonotype with many counts. What it binds is unknown. The PBMCs were taken from 10 ml of fresh peripheral blood. The germline V gene encodes CDR1 MNHNS and CDR2 SASEGT. The V end lost 6 bases, the J end lost 8 bases, and 20 bases lay between the germline ends. This CDR3 has 15 amino acids. Amplified material comprised TCR beta CDR3 regions derived from RNA transcripts. The first-round RT-PCR employed HTBI primers together with the Qiagen OneStep RT-PCR kit. A multiplex PCR was then performed as the second round. Via MiXCR, TCRdb re-called the multiplex PCR reads, giving one row per CDR3 protein. In the table there are under 350,000 distinct CDR3 sequences, 15% to 20% of which are singletons.

Sequenced input: peripheral blood. This clonotype was obtained from an adult man with Graves' ophthalmopathy. The chain combines TRBV6-1 with TRBJ2-4; tentatively, D is TRBD1 or TRBD2 (5 bases each). The DNA of the CDR3 is TGTGCCAGCAGCCGGGGCGGGCGTGGGTTAGACATTCAGTACTTC. Amino acids: CASSRGGRGLDIQYF.